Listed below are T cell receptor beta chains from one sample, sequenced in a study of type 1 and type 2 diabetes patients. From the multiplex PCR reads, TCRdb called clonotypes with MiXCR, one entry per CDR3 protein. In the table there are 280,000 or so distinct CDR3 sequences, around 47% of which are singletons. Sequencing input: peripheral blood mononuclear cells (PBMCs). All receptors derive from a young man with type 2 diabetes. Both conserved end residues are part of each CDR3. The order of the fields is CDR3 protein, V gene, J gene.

cdr3_aa: CASSPGSGGETQYF
v_call: TRBV7-3
j_call: TRBJ2-5

cdr3_aa: CASSLSKGDTQYF
v_call: TRBV5-5
j_call: TRBJ2-3

cdr3_aa: CSARSFTGDGYTF
v_call: TRBV20-1
j_call: TRBJ1-2

cdr3_aa: CSVEGQIPGYTF
v_call: TRBV29-1
j_call: TRBJ1-2

cdr3_aa: CASSFAGSNQPQHF
v_call: TRBV12-3/TRBV12-4
j_call: TRBJ1-5

cdr3_aa: CASTLTGGSYNSPLHF
v_call: TRBV27
j_call: TRBJ1-6

cdr3_aa: CASSEAGNSPQSSYEQYF
v_call: TRBV2
j_call: TRBJ2-7

cdr3_aa: CASSMVENNSPLHF
v_call: TRBV19
j_call: TRBJ1-6

cdr3_aa: CAISGQGRTEAFF
v_call: TRBV13
j_call: TRBJ1-1

cdr3_aa: CSARDDRLNYGYTF
v_call: TRBV20-1
j_call: TRBJ1-2

cdr3_aa: CASSASEAYEQYF
v_call: TRBV5-1
j_call: TRBJ2-7

cdr3_aa: CASSNDGRAETQYF
v_call: TRBV27
j_call: TRBJ2-5

cdr3_aa: CASNSLLGEKLFF
v_call: TRBV7-9
j_call: TRBJ1-4

cdr3_aa: CASGPGLAGGLPYEQYF
v_call: TRBV2
j_call: TRBJ2-7

cdr3_aa: CASSSPGLLDFLLELFF
v_call: TRBV7-2
j_call: TRBJ2-2

cdr3_aa: CASGQDTADSTGGGYTF
v_call: TRBV4-3
j_call: TRBJ1-2

cdr3_aa: CASSLAGSGGETQYF
v_call: TRBV5-1
j_call: TRBJ2-5

cdr3_aa: CASSSLTQPQHF
v_call: TRBV12-3/TRBV12-4
j_call: TRBJ1-5

cdr3_aa: CAFSRGDTEAFF
v_call: TRBV30
j_call: TRBJ1-1

cdr3_aa: CAWRARTSDSYNEQFF
v_call: TRBV30
j_call: TRBJ2-1

cdr3_aa: CAISESTGRRETQYF
v_call: TRBV10-3
j_call: TRBJ2-5

cdr3_aa: CARGRNYNSPLHF
v_call: TRBV2
j_call: TRBJ1-6

cdr3_aa: CASSESGVISYEQYF
v_call: TRBV10-1
j_call: TRBJ2-7

cdr3_aa: CAWESSYEQYF
v_call: TRBV30
j_call: TRBJ2-7

cdr3_aa: CSARASSGRYEQYF
v_call: TRBV20-1
j_call: TRBJ2-7

cdr3_aa: CSANVGQGTETQYF
v_call: TRBV20-1
j_call: TRBJ2-5

cdr3_aa: CASSPYSGRTYEQYF
v_call: TRBV11-2
j_call: TRBJ2-7

cdr3_aa: CASSLSGNPYNSPLHF
v_call: TRBV7-3
j_call: TRBJ1-6